Described below is a single T cell receptor (beta chain) sequence and its context. This entry belongs to a study of cytomegalovirus exposure and HLA in healthy donors. Use of 60 Vbeta and 13 Jbeta primers characterized the PCR. TCRdb's copy holds only in-frame clones and misses some; the assay was immunoSEQ multiplex PCR. The specimen's table records 100,000 to 150,000 clones. The ends lost 5 bases at V and 1 base at J; junction bases unmatched: 12. This CDR3 region has 18 residues. Germline CDR1 and CDR2: SGHAT and FQNNGV. Sequencing was done on a sample of PBMCs. The chain is built from TRBV11-2 and TRBJ2-4, with TRBD2 matching 9 bases. This TCR derives from a man aged 25 to 40 in good health and CMV-seronegative. CDR3 region: CASSRPYLSGRAKNIQYF. DNA for the CDR3: TGTGCCAGCAGCCGACCCTATCTGAGCGGGAGGGCCAAAAACATTCAGTACTTC.